Listed here are 22 T cell receptor beta chains from one sample, sequenced in a study of blood T cell repertoires in COVID-19. Assay used: immunoSEQ multiplex PCR; TCRdb lists only in-frame clones, some missing. The profile covers around 130,000 clones, with 84% appearing a single time and around 2.4% taken by the ten largest. Sequencing input: PBMCs or T cells enriched from blood (not recorded which). The source is a man aged 40-55 years with acute COVID-19.

This clone was seen more than once but under ten times. V is TRBV6-1 and J is TRBJ1-2, with D possibly TRBD1 on 5 matching bases. The germline V and J ends were trimmed by 3 bases and 1 base, with 15 bases remaining between them. The CDR3 is 16 amino acids. CDR1 is MNHNS and CDR2 is SASEGT in the germline V gene. The CDR3 bases are TGTGCCAGCAGTGATATAGAGACAGTTTTTAACTATGGCTACACCTTC. Protein: CASSDIETVFNYGYTF.

The V and J genes are TRBV3-1 (or the pseudogene TRBV3-2) and TRBJ1-1, with 7 positions matching TRBD1. The V gene end was trimmed by 1 base and the J gene end by 0 bases; junction bases not matched to a gene: 5. The germline CDR1 and CDR2 sequences are LGHDT and YNNKEL (reference sequence). The CDR3 has 16 residues. The CDR3 loop is CASSQGSGGLNTEAFF. The DNA for the CDR3 is TGTGCCAGCAGCCAAGGGTCAGGGGGACTGAACACTGAAGCTTTCTTT.

This clone showed up many times. The J gene is TRBJ1-4, the V gene TRBV2; 9 nucleotides match TRBD1. The V and J ends lost 3 bases and 2 bases, in that order; junction bases with no gene match: 10. This CDR3 has 18 amino acids. The germline V gene has CDR1 SNHLY and CDR2 FYNNEI. CDR3: CASSEGPGQGWTNEKLFF. CDR3 in DNA: TGTGCCAGCAGTGAGGGACCGGGACAGGGATGGACTAATGAAAAACTGTTTTTT.

V gene TRBV11-1 combines with J gene TRBJ1-1; the D is unclear. The V and J ends lost 5 bases and 4 bases respectively, with 14 bases between them. The CDR3 sequence is 14 residues long. From germline, CDR1 is SGHAT and CDR2 FQDESV (reference sequence). The CDR3 DNA reads TGTGCCAGCAGCGATCAGCGAGGGTCCACTGAAGCTTTCTTT. Its translation is CASSDQRGSTEAFF.

The chain has TRBV29-1 and TRBJ1-1, with D unresolved. V was pared by 0 bases and J by 6 bases, with 8 bases between. Germline CDR1 and CDR2: SQVTM and ANQGSEA. This CDR3 is 12 amino acids long. The CDR3 region has the DNA TGCAGCGTTGAAGAATCCCTCTCTGAAGCTTTCTTT. Its translation is CSVEESLSEAFF. Full variable domain (outside the CDR3, taken from reference TRBV29-1 and TRBJ1-1): SAVISQKPSRDICQRGTSLTIQCQVDSQVTMMFWYRQQPGQSLTLIATANQGSEATYESGFVIDKFPISRPNLTFSTLTVSNMSPEDSSIYLCSVEESLSEAFFGQGTRLTVV.

The chain links TRBV5-1 to TRBJ1-3, with D maybe TRBD1 (5 bases). Germline V gene lookup returns CDR1 SGHRS and CDR2 YFSETQ. The length of the CDR3 is 16 residues. V shed 2 bases and J shed 0 bases, with 12 bases lying between them. CDR3 amino acids: CASSLGAGSSGNTIYF. Here the CDR3 DNA reads TGCGCCAGCAGCTTAGGGGCAGGGTCCTCTGGAAACACCATATATTTT.

This rearrangement joins TRBV19 to TRBJ2-7, with unresolved D. V lost 3 bases and J 2 bases, leaving 8 bases between the germline ends. The V gene's germline CDR1 is LNHDA and CDR2 SQIVND (reference sequence). This CDR3 is 13 amino acids long. The CDR3 loop reads CASSIHNTYEQYF. In DNA, the CDR3 is TGTGCCAGTAGTATCCACAATACCTACGAGCAGTACTTC.

This chain connects TRBV6-5 to TRBJ2-1, with TRBD1 matching over 8 bases. The CDR3 sequence is 14 residues long. J lost 8 bases, V lost 7 bases, and 10 bases had no gene match. Germline loops: CDR1 MNHEY, CDR2 SVGAGI. CDR3 sequence: CASTIPGQGDEQFF. The CDR3 nucleotides read TGTGCCAGCACCATTCCCGGACAGGGAGATGAGCAGTTCTTC.

The rearrangement joins TRBV3-1 (or the pseudogene TRBV3-2) to TRBJ2-1, with no clear D. The CDR3 length is 16 residues. The germline V and J ends were trimmed by 5 bases and 5 bases, with 19 bases remaining between them. Germline CDR1 is LGHDT and CDR2 is YNNKEL (reference sequence). CDR3 sequence (DNA): TGTGCCAGCAGCTCCCGCCTCCAGGCGACCCACAATGAGCAGTTCTTC. This translates into CASSSRLQATHNEQFF.

The CDR3 bases are TGTGCCAGCAGTTACTCGAAGATGGAGAGGCAGTACTTC. Protein product: CASSYSKMERQYF. The rearrangement links TRBV6-5 to TRBJ2-7; D not certain. The CDR3 loop spans 13 amino acids. The V and J ends lost 0 bases and 9 bases respectively, with 12 bases between them. Per the germline V gene, CDR1 is MNHEY and CDR2 is SVGAGI.

This clone has a single count. The V call is TRBV10-1, the J call TRBJ2-3; D is unresolved. V gave up 1 base and J gave up 2 bases, with 10 bases separating them. The CDR3 is 15 residues long. CDR1 and CDR2 (germline): WNHNN, SYGVQD (reference sequence). CDR3 in amino acids: CASSELAYITDTQYF. CDR3 nucleotides: TGCGCCAGCAGTGAGTTAGCCTACATCACAGATACGCAGTATTTT.

This clone was recorded many times. The genes are TRBV4-2 and TRBJ2-1; the match to TRBD2 covers 8 bases. The CDR3 length is 15 residues. Germline CDR1 reads LGHNA; CDR2 reads YNFKEQ. The junction had 7 bases not matched to a gene; V was cut back by 0 bases and J by 9 bases. CDR3 DNA sequence: TGTGCCAGCAGCCAAGATAGGTCGAGCGGGGGTGAGCAGTTCTTC. Translated, it gives CASSQDRSSGGEQFF.

V and J are TRBV11-2 and TRBJ1-2; D uncertain. The CDR3 loop spans 18 amino acids. Germline assignment: CDR1 SGHAT and CDR2 FQNNGV. Trimming shortened V by 0 bases and J by 0 bases, and 17 bases separated the two germline ends. The CDR3 here is CASSLELGGGLANYGYTF. CDR3 sequence (DNA): TGTGCCAGCAGCTTAGAGCTGGGAGGAGGGTTGGCTAACTATGGCTACACCTTC.

In its sample, this clone was seen a few times. The chain combines TRBV5-5 with TRBJ2-5; 7 positions match TRBD1. V lost 4 bases to trimming and J lost 4 bases; unmatched junction nucleotides: 7. The CDR3 runs to 14 residues. The germline CDR1 and CDR2 sequences are SGHKS and YYEKEE (reference sequence). CDR3 DNA sequence: TGTGCCAGCAGCCCCCTAGGGACAGTAGAGACCCAGTACTTC. Encoded protein: CASSPLGTVETQYF.

This sequence joins TRBV19 and TRBJ1-1; 9 bases agree with TRBD1. With V trimmed by 5 bases and J by 10 bases, 5 bases remained unmatched. CDR1 is LNHDA, CDR2 SQIVND, per germline (reference sequence). The CDR3 is made up of 12 amino acids. The CDR3: CASSGDRERAFF. CDR3 DNA: TGTGCCAGTAGTGGGGACAGGGAGAGAGCTTTCTTT.

The chain carries TRBV19 and TRBJ2-4; 8 bases map to TRBD2. This CDR3 has 15 residues. Looked up from germline, CDR1 is LNHDA and CDR2 is SQIVND (reference sequence). V was clipped by 4 bases and J by 3 bases; unmatched bases: 5. CDR3 nucleotides: TGTGCCAGTAGTACCCACCGGGGGGGCAAAAACATTCAGTACTTC. Its protein product is CASSTHRGGKNIQYF.

The V call is TRBV5-4, the J call TRBJ2-4; 10 positions agree with TRBD1. V dropped 4 bases and J dropped 0; count of bases not matched to a gene: 10. From germline, CDR1 is SGHNT and CDR2 YYREEE (reference sequence). The CDR3 covers 18 residues. CDR3 nucleotides: TGTGCCAGCAGCCCTAAGACAGGGGGCGCGGAAGCCAAAAACATTCAGTACTTC. It codes for CASSPKTGGAEAKNIQYF.

V usage is TRBV19 and J usage is TRBJ2-1; 7 nucleotides match TRBD1. From germline, CDR1 is LNHDA and CDR2 SQIVND (reference sequence). V gave up 0 bases and J gave up 6 bases; unmatched junction bases: 2. The CDR3 covers 14 residues. The CDR3 sequence: CASSIEGTANEQFF. The CDR3 DNA reads as TGTGCCAGTAGTATAGAAGGGACAGCCAATGAGCAGTTCTTC.

This clone has just one count. The chain carries TRBV28 and TRBJ2-7; 7 bases line up with TRBD2. The ends lost 6 bases at V and 4 bases at J; junction bases unmatched: 6. The CDR3 runs to 13 residues. Germline-derived CDR1 and CDR2 are MDHEN and SYDVKM. CDR3 sequence: CASRGGEGYEQYF. The CDR3 DNA sequence: TGTGCCAGCAGGGGGGGGGAAGGGTACGAGCAGTACTTC.

This rearrangement joins TRBV7-2 to TRBJ2-1; maybe TRBD2 (6 bases). This CDR3 has 15 amino acids. Trimming took off 5 bases at V and 5 bases at J, with 16 bases between the two ends. Germline V gene lookup returns CDR1 SGHTA and CDR2 FQGNSA. The CDR3 loop reads CASSERGLVHNEQFF. CDR3 coding DNA: TGTGCCAGCAGCGAGAGGGGACTTGTCCACAATGAGCAGTTCTTC.

This chain links TRBV2 with TRBJ2-7; tentatively, D is TRBD1 (5 bases). The CDR3 contains 13 residues. From germline, CDR1 is SNHLY and CDR2 FYNNEI. V was shortened by 1 base and J by 3 bases, with 7 bases between the two germline ends. The CDR3 region is CASSEGQFYEQYF. The CDR3 coding sequence is TGTGCCAGCAGTGAAGGACAGTTCTACGAGCAGTACTTC.

The chain links TRBV18 to TRBJ1-4, with 9 bases fitting TRBD1. V shed 6 bases, J shed 2 bases, and the junction held 7 bases outside the gene matches. The germline gives CDR1 KGHSH, CDR2 LQKENI. The length of the CDR3 is 16 residues. The DNA for the CDR3 is TGTGCCAGCTCGGGACAGGGTAGTTCGACTAATGAAAAACTGTTTTTT. Translated: CASSGQGSSTNEKLFF.